Below, 30 T cell receptor beta chains from the same sample are listed, as sequenced in a study of cytomegalovirus exposure and HLA in healthy donors listed by TCRdb under 2017. The library was obtained by the immunoSEQ multiplex PCR assay. For the multiplex PCR, a mixture combining 60 forward primers for TCR Vbeta segments and 13 reverse primers for TCR Jbeta segments was used. In TCRdb, the immuneACCESS table is reduced to in-frame sequences with V and J assigned. These tables do not hold every clone; where another copy was compared, an unresolved V gene accounts for under half, and the others remain unexplained. The table for this sample lists about 170,000 clones; approximately 80% of them were counted only once. 0.77% of the sample goes to the ten largest clones. Sequences were obtained from PBMCs. The receptor set was obtained from a woman younger than 35 in good health and CMV-seronegative.

This chain joins TRBV7-2 and TRBJ1-5; D is ambiguous. The CDR3 has 14 amino acids. In germline, CDR1 is SGHTA, CDR2 FQGNSA. The V and J ends lost 1 base and 7 bases respectively, with 11 bases between them. This CDR3 reads CASSLEAREQPQHF. CDR3 sequence (DNA): TGTGCCAGCAGCTTAGAAGCGAGGGAACAGCCCCAGCATTTT. The full variable domain, its missing parts supplied by reference TRBV7-2 and TRBJ1-5, is GAGVSQSPSNKVTEKGKDVELRCDPISGHTALYWYRQSLGQGLEFLIYFQGNSAPDKSGLPSDRFSAERTGGSVSTLTIQRTQQEDSAVYLCASSLEAREQPQHFGDGTRLSIL.

The chain links TRBV13 to TRBJ1-2; 10 bases agree with TRBD1. CDR3 size: 16 residues. With 5 bases clipped from V and 3 bases from J, the junction kept 9 bases outside the gene matches. Per the germline V gene, CDR1 is PRHDT and CDR2 is FYEKMQ (reference sequence). The CDR3 nucleotides read TGTGCCAGCAGCATATCCGGGACAGGGGATTACTATGGCTACACCTTC. Protein: CASSISGTGDYYGYTF.

This rearrangement joins TRBV6-5 to TRBJ1-3; TRBD1 might be the D (5 bases). This CDR3 comprises 15 residues. Germline CDR1 reads MNHEY; CDR2 reads SVGAGI. The V and J ends lost 6 bases and 9 bases respectively, with 21 bases between them. CDR3 sequence (DNA): TGTGCCAGCAGGCCAGACAGTACGCCCGGATTCACCATATATTTT. Translating it yields CASRPDSTPGFTIYF.

This clone was detected only a few times. The chain joins TRBV28 to TRBJ2-7; 7 bases match TRBD1. In germline, CDR1 is MDHEN, CDR2 SYDVKM. Trimming removed 5 bases from V and 2 bases from J; junction bases left unmatched: 6. This CDR3 region has 14 residues. CDR3 nucleotide sequence: TGTGCCAGCAGTCCCCTGGGACAGACCTACGAGCAGTACTTC. Protein sequence: CASSPLGQTYEQYF. The whole variable domain, remainder taken from reference TRBV28 and TRBJ2-7, is DVKVTQSSRYLVKRTGEKVFLECVQDMDHENMFWYRQDPGLGLRLIYFSYDVKMKEKGDIPEGYSVSREKKERFSLILESASTNQTSMYLCASSPLGQTYEQYFGPGTRLTVT.

The chain is built from TRBV6-4 and TRBJ1-1, with D tentatively TRBD1 (6 bases). Trimming stripped 3 bases from V and 1 base from J, with 9 bases between. The V gene's germline CDR1 is MRHNA and CDR2 SNTAGT. CDR3 size: 14 residues. The CDR3 region has the DNA TGTGCCAGCAGTGAAGGGGACACGAACACTGAAGCTTTCTTT. Its translation: CASSEGDTNTEAFF.

The chain employs TRBV6-4 and TRBJ2-3, with 8 bases identical to TRBD2. CDR1 is MRHNA and CDR2 is SNTAGT in the germline V gene. The J segment lost 11 bases and the V segment lost 3 bases, leaving 7 bases of the junction unmatched. The CDR3 consists of 13 residues. This chain's CDR3 is CASSEQSGRRQYF. The CDR3 DNA reads as TGTGCCAGCAGTGAACAAAGCGGGAGACGGCAGTATTTT.

The chain joins TRBV11-3 to TRBJ2-3; D is uncertain. This CDR3 spans 13 amino acids. Trimming left V 3 bases short and J 6 bases short, with 10 bases between. Germline V gene data show CDR1 as SGHNT and CDR2 as YENEEA. As DNA, the CDR3 is TGTGCCAGCAGCTTGGCGTACGGGGATACGCAGTATTTT. Encoded protein: CASSLAYGDTQYF.

This clone occurred a few times. The rearrangement joins TRBV7-9 to TRBJ1-2; 8 nucleotides align to TRBD1. Germline V CDR1 and CDR2: SEHNR, FQNEAQ (reference sequence). The CDR3 extends over 13 amino acids. J was trimmed by 7 bases and V by 6 bases; bases with no gene match: 7. CDR3: CASRSGQAVGYTF. The CDR3 coding sequence is TGTGCCAGCAGGTCGGGACAGGCGGTTGGCTACACCTTC. Looking up the rest from reference TRBV7-9 and TRBJ1-2 gives the full variable domain: DTGVSQNPRHKITKRGQNVTFRCDPISEHNRLYWYRQTLGQGPEFLTYFQNEAQLEKSRLLSDRFSAERPKGSFSTLEIQRTEQGDSAMYLCASRSGQAVGYTFGSGTRLTVV.

The chain links TRBV30 to TRBJ2-1, with 7 positions matching TRBD2. J lost 5 bases, V lost 1 base, and 8 bases had no gene match. The CDR3 is made up of 15 amino acids. Germline V CDR1 and CDR2: GTSNPN, SVGIG (reference sequence). The CDR3 loop is CAWSDTSDDDNEQFF. The CDR3 DNA is TGTGCCTGGAGTGATACTAGCGATGACGACAATGAGCAGTTCTTC.

The chain couples TRBV19 to TRBJ2-1; 7 nucleotides agree with TRBD2. The ends lost 3 bases at V and 3 bases at J; junction bases unmatched: 5. This CDR3 is built from 15 residues. Germline lookup yields CDR1 LNHDA and CDR2 SQIVND (reference sequence). The CDR3 is CASSMRLANYNEQFF. CDR3 coding DNA: TGTGCCAGTAGTATGAGACTAGCCAACTACAATGAGCAGTTCTTC. The full variable domain, in which reference TRBV19 and TRBJ2-1 provide the parts outside the CDR3, is DGGITQSPKYLFRKEGQNVTLSCEQNLNHDAMYWYRQDPGQGLRLIYYSQIVNDFQKGDIAEGYSVSREKKESFPLTVTSAQKNPTAFYLCASSMRLANYNEQFFGPGTRLTVL.

The J gene is TRBJ2-1, the V gene TRBV19; TRBD2 aligns across 10 bases. The V gene's germline CDR1 is LNHDA and CDR2 SQIVND (reference sequence). The CDR3 loop spans 16 amino acids. The trim removed 2 bases at V and 4 bases at J, leaving 5 bases unmatched. The CDR3 protein is CASSIRGLATYNEQFF. In nucleotides, the CDR3 is TGTGCCAGTAGTATACGGGGACTAGCGACTTACAATGAGCAGTTCTTC.

The genes are TRBV11-3 and TRBJ2-3; 8 bases agree with TRBD2. In germline, CDR1 is SGHNT, CDR2 YENEEA. The trim removed 5 bases at V and 3 bases at J, leaving 7 bases unmatched. The CDR3 has 15 amino acids. In nucleotides, the CDR3 is TGTGCCAGCAGCCGACAAGGGACTAGGACAGATACGCAGTATTTT. Its protein product is CASSRQGTRTDTQYF.

The chain carries TRBV19 and TRBJ2-3; D possibly corresponds to TRBD2 (5 bases). V gave up 7 bases and J gave up 4 bases, with 18 bases separating them. The CDR3 extends over 15 amino acids. Germline V lookup: CDR1 LNHDA, CDR2 SQIVND (reference sequence). CDR3 coding DNA: TGTGCCAGTACCACGTCGGGGTTGCGCGCAGATACGCAGTATTTT. Its translation is CASTTSGLRADTQYF.

The V and J genes are TRBV5-1 and TRBJ1-5; no definite D call. Germline CDR1 is SGHRS and CDR2 is YFSETQ. The CDR3 consists of 11 residues. V was pared by 2 bases and J by 7 bases, with 4 bases between. The DNA for the CDR3 is TGCGCCAGCAGCTTCGGGCAGCCCCAGCATTTT. Translated: CASSFGQPQHF.

V usage is TRBV6-6 and J usage is TRBJ2-3; D call uncertain. There are 13 residues in the CDR3. V gave up 4 bases and J gave up 4 bases, with 9 bases separating them. Germline CDR1 and CDR2: MNHNY and SVGAGI (reference sequence). CDR3 DNA: TGTGCCAGCAGTTTAGAGCAGGCAGATACGCAGTATTTT. Its translation: CASSLEQADTQYF.

This clone was seen only once. The chain is built from TRBV28 and TRBJ2-7; 14 nucleotides match TRBD2. Germline CDR1 reads MDHEN; CDR2 reads SYDVKM. The V segment lost 6 bases and the J segment 6 bases; nucleotides outside the gene matches: 13. The CDR3 contains 17 residues. The CDR3 spells CASSLLLGTSGSGEQYF. Written as DNA, the CDR3 is TGTGCCAGCAGCCTTTTACTCGGGACTAGCGGGAGTGGCGAGCAGTACTTC.

The chain has TRBV5-4 and TRBJ2-1, with 9 bases fitting TRBD2. There are 15 residues in the CDR3. The V gene's germline CDR1 is SGHNT and CDR2 YYREEE (reference sequence). V was clipped by 0 bases and J by 8 bases; unmatched bases: 6. In DNA form, the CDR3 reads TGTGCCAGCAGCTTGGGTAGCGGGAGTATCTATGAGCAGTTCTTC. Protein product: CASSLGSGSIYEQFF. The variable domain in full, with the rest retrieved from reference TRBV5-4 and TRBJ2-1, is ETGVTQSPTHLIKTRGQQVTLRCSSQSGHNTVSWYQQALGQGPQFIFQYYREEENGRGNFPPRFSGLQFPNYSSELNVNALELDDSALYLCASSLGSGSIYEQFFGPGTRLTVL.

As concerns this clone: Germline and junction disagree at one end, which may indicate a read error. The chain employs TRBV7-7 and TRBJ2-2; 9 bases map to TRBD2. In germline, CDR1 is SSHAT, CDR2 FNYEAQ (reference sequence). The CDR3 consists of 14 residues. CDR3 sequence (DNA): TGTGCTAGCAGGTCGGGACTAGCTGCCGGGGAGCTGTTTTTT. Translation gives CASRSGLAAGELFF.

The chain links TRBV6-5 to TRBJ2-3; 11 bases line up with TRBD2. CDR3 length equals 14 residues. V lost 5 bases and J lost 5; bases outside the gene matches: 3. Germline V gene data show CDR1 as MNHEY and CDR2 as SVGAGI. The chain's CDR3 is CASSLAGGQDTQYF. In nucleotides, the CDR3 is TGTGCCAGCAGTCTAGCGGGAGGACAAGATACGCAGTATTTT.

V gene TRBV18 combines with J gene TRBJ2-1, with 12 bases fitting TRBD2. CDR1 KGHSH and CDR2 LQKENI come from the germline V gene. The CDR3 covers 17 residues. V was pared by 1 base and J by 5 bases, with 6 bases of the junction left unmatched. The CDR3 is CASSPRWTSGAHNEQFF. The CDR3 DNA follows: TGTGCCAGCTCACCACGTTGGACTAGCGGGGCCCACAATGAGCAGTTCTTC.

CDR3 DNA: TGCGCCAGCAGCTTGGGGGGACAGGACACAGATACGCAGTATTTT. As protein: CASSLGGQDTDTQYF. The genes are TRBV5-1 and TRBJ2-3, with 8 bases that match TRBD1. The junction had 2 bases not matched to a gene; V was cut back by 0 bases and J by 2 bases. Germline loops: CDR1 SGHRS, CDR2 YFSETQ. The CDR3 consists of 15 residues.

The rearrangement uses TRBV5-1 and TRBJ2-2; TRBD2 matches at 9 bases. J was trimmed by 2 bases and V by 5 bases; bases with no gene match: 4. Germline V CDR1 and CDR2: SGHRS, YFSETQ. This CDR3 region has 15 residues. In DNA form, the CDR3 reads TGCGCCAGCAGACCCGGGACTAGCAACACCGGGGAGCTGTTTTTT. Translation: CASRPGTSNTGELFF. Variable domain in full (rest from reference TRBV5-1 and TRBJ2-2): KAGVTQTPRYLIKTRGQQVTLSCSPISGHRSVSWYQQTPGQGLQFLFEYFSETQRNKGNFPGRFSGRQFSNSRSEMNVSTLELGDSALYLCASRPGTSNTGELFFGEGSRLTVL.

The chain recombines TRBV11-1 with TRBJ2-5; unclear D gene. CDR1 is SGHAT, CDR2 FQDESV, per germline (reference sequence). The CDR3 sequence is 13 residues long. V lost 3 bases, J lost 5 bases, and 10 bases lay in between. The CDR3 loop reads CASSFGLRETQYF. CDR3 nucleotide sequence: TGTGCCAGCAGCTTTGGGTTGAGGGAGACCCAGTACTTC.

Remarks on this clone: An end of the junction differs from the germline gene, which may be a read error. Other nucleotide sequences in the sample specify the same CDR3. The J gene is TRBJ1-2, the V gene TRBV28; D ambiguous. The CDR3 spans 12 residues. Germline lookup yields CDR1 MDHEN and CDR2 SYDVKM. CDR3 sequence reads: CASSLRRYGYTF. CDR3 DNA sequence: TGTGCCAGTAGTTTGCGGAGATATGGCTACACCTTC.

The chain's CDR3 is CASSTRQMYQETQYF. The CDR3 DNA reads as TGTGCCAGCAGTACTCGACAGATGTACCAAGAGACCCAGTACTTC. V is TRBV28 and J is TRBJ2-5, with a possible D match to TRBD1 (5 bases). Germline loops: CDR1 MDHEN, CDR2 SYDVKM. The CDR3 extends over 15 amino acids. V lost 5 bases, J lost 0 bases, and 13 bases lay in between.

The chain has TRBV6-1 and TRBJ2-7; 9 bases are a match to TRBD2. V lost 11 bases to trimming and J lost 5 bases; unmatched junction nucleotides: 10. CDR3 length: 13 amino acids. CDR1 and CDR2 (germline): MNHNS, SASEGT. CDR3 amino acids: CAGQRAGGNEQYF. In DNA form, the CDR3 reads TGTGCCGGCCAGAGAGCGGGAGGCAACGAGCAGTACTTC.

Concerning this clone: Compared with germline, one end of the junction differs, possibly owing to a read error. The chain links TRBV19 to TRBJ1-1, with D possibly being TRBD1 (6 bases). Germline loops: CDR1 LNHDA, CDR2 SQIVND (reference sequence). The CDR3 covers 13 residues. The chain's CDR3 is CASSIGQNAEAFF. CDR3 nucleotide sequence: TGTGCCAGTAGTATCGGACAGAACGCTGAAGCTTTCTTT. The full variable domain, rest sourced from reference TRBV19 and TRBJ1-1, is DGGITQSPKYLFRKEGQNVTLSCEQNLNHDAMYWYRQDPGQGLRLIYYSQIVNDFQKGDIAEGYSVSREKKESFPLTVTSAQKNPTAFYLCASSIGQNAEAFFGQGTRLTVV.

V usage is TRBV7-2 and J usage is TRBJ2-5; TRBD1 aligns across 8 bases. The DNA end favors TRBJ2-7, so the J call may be wrong. CDR1 and CDR2 from the germline V gene are SGHTA and FQGNSA. The CDR3 contains 13 residues. CDR3 coding DNA: TGTGCCAGCAGCTGGGGACAGGCCTACGAGCAGTACTTC. Residues: CASSWGQAYEQYF.

V gene TRBV5-6 combines with J gene TRBJ2-1; 10 nucleotides align to TRBD1. Germline trimming cut 5 bases from V and 1 base from J; bases unmatched to any gene: 9. This CDR3 is built from 17 residues. Germline V gene lookup returns CDR1 SGHDT and CDR2 YYEEEE. The CDR3 region is CASSKFRGQGSYNEQFF. The CDR3 bases are TGTGCCAGCAGTAAGTTCCGGGGACAGGGGTCCTACAATGAGCAGTTCTTC.

This clone has more than one count but fewer than ten. This chain joins TRBV10-3 and TRBJ2-2; D unresolved. Trimming took 4 bases from V and 3 from J, leaving 12 bases between them. The CDR3 is 15 amino acids. Per germline, CDR1 ENHRY and CDR2 SYGVKD. CDR3 protein: CAISARFLDTGELFF. Written as DNA, the CDR3 is TGTGCCATCAGTGCTCGGTTCTTGGACACCGGGGAGCTGTTTTTT.